This T cell receptor beta chain was identified during a study of blood T cell repertoires in COVID-19. Overall study: Some COVID-19 samples were acute and others convalescent; all came from the United States, Italy and Spain. T cells, B-cell-depleted T cells, or PBMCs provided the cDNA or gDNA that served as material.

In its sample, this clone was seen once. How the authors handled the data: Estimation of nucleated cell counts was performed using reference gene primer amplification. TCRdb keeps only in-frame clones here, not all; method: immunoSEQ multiplex PCR. The DNA gave D and trimming, while V, J and clone size come from that table. The table lists hundreds of thousands of clones, roughly 87% of them singletons. V dropped 1 base and J dropped 2 bases, with 12 bases sitting between them. Germline V gives CDR1 SGHTA, CDR2 FQGTGA. CDR3 length: 15 residues. Specimen: peripheral blood. This TCR was recovered from a woman under 30 who had recovered from COVID-19. The V and J genes are TRBV7-3 and TRBJ2-7, with D possibly being TRBD2 (5 bases). The CDR3 sequence is CASSLNGNPTYEQYF. Written as DNA, the CDR3 is TGTGCCAGCAGCTTAAACGGGAACCCCACCTACGAGCAGTACTTC.